These 4 T cell receptor beta chains were all obtained from the same sample, sequenced in a study of OX40 agonist ivuxolimab in advanced cancers. Produced via immunoSEQ multiplex PCR; TCRdb's table is partial and in-frame only. This table holds approximately 45,000 clones, 70% to 90% found once. This sample comprised CD4+ or CD8+ T cells sorted from blood, obtained in a trial of the OX40 agonist ivuxolimab. The origin of the receptors is an adult with an advanced solid tumor such as melanoma, head and neck, liver or kidney cancer.

The V gene is TRBV9, the J gene TRBJ1-2; 8 bases fit TRBD1. Germline CDR1 and CDR2: SGDLS and YYNGEE. V was pared by 4 bases and J by 4 bases, with 12 bases of the junction left unmatched. The CDR3 is made up of 16 amino acids. The CDR3 bases are TGTGCCAGCAGCACCTCGCCGGGACAGGTACCCTATGGCTACACCTTC. Its protein is CASSTSPGQVPYGYTF.

This chain uses TRBV6-5 with TRBJ2-7; the match to TRBD1 covers 8 bases. V trimming: 6 bases; J trimming: 3 bases; junction bases outside the gene matches: 7. The CDR3 runs 14 residues. From germline, CDR1 is MNHEY and CDR2 SVGAGI. This chain's CDR3 is CASRIGQGYYEQYF. The CDR3 nucleotides are TGTGCCAGCAGAATCGGACAGGGATACTACGAGCAGTACTTC.

This clone was seen a single time. The chain employs TRBV11-2 and TRBJ2-1, with D unresolved. V lost 5 bases and J 7 bases, leaving 9 bases between the germline ends. The CDR3 is 12 amino acids. Germline values: CDR1 SGHAT, CDR2 FQNNGV. CDR3 DNA: TGTGCCAGCAGCCTCCAAAAGAATGAGCAGTTCTTC. Residues: CASSLQKNEQFF.

The chain joins TRBV6-5 to TRBJ1-1; tentative D call: TRBD1 (5 bases). Germline CDR1 is MNHEY and CDR2 is SVGAGI. V was trimmed by 7 bases and J by 4 bases, leaving 19 bases between them. This CDR3 contains 15 residues. CDR3 DNA: TGTGCCAGCACCAGGAGATTACAGGAATTCACTGAAGCTTTCTTT. Amino acid sequence: CASTRRLQEFTEAFF.